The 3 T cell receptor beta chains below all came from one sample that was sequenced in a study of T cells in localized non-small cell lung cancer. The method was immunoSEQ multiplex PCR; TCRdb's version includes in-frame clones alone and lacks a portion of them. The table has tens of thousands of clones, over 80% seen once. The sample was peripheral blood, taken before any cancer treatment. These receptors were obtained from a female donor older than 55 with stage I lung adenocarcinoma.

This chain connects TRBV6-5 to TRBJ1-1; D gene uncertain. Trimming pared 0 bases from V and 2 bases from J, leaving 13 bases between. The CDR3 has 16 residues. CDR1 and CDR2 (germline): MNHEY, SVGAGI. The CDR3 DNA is TGTGCCAGCAGTTACTCCGGACTCACGGAAAACACTGAAGCTTTCTTT. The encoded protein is CASSYSGLTENTEAFF.

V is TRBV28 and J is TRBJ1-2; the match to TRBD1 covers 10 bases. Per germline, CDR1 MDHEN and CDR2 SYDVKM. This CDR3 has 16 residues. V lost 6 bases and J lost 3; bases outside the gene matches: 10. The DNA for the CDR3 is TGTGCCAGCAGCCTTCCGGGACAGGGGATTCACTATGGCTACACCTTC. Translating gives CASSLPGQGIHYGYTF.

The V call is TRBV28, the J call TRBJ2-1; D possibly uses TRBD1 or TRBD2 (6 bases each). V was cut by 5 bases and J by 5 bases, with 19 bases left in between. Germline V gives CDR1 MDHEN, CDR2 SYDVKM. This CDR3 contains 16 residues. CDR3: CASSRWGQAGDNEQFF. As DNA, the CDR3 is TGTGCCAGCAGTAGGTGGGGGCAAGCGGGCGACAATGAGCAGTTCTTC.